The 11 T cell receptor beta chains presented below share a single source sample, sequenced in a study of T cells after yellow fever vaccination. TCRdb processed the 5' RACE reads anew with MiXCR; each CDR3 protein has one entry. The sample gives 200,000 to 300,000 distinct CDR3 sequences, about 3.7% of which show up once; about 19% is in the top ten. The specimen comprised PBMCs, sampled 15 days after the yellow fever booster vaccination. These receptors all stem from a man between 18 and 29 years old who received the YFV17D yellow fever vaccine.

This clonotype was seen repeatedly, ten times or more. The chain employs TRBV5-1 and TRBJ1-2; D call uncertain. CDR1 is SGHRS, CDR2 YFSETQ, per germline. The V gene lost 4 bases and the J gene lost 4 bases, with 11 bases spanning the gap. CDR3 size: 13 residues. The CDR3 sequence is CASSPSNSYGYTF. Written as DNA, the CDR3 is TGCGCCAGCAGCCCGTCTAATAGCTATGGCTACACCTTC.

This clonotype was detected ten times or more. The rearrangement uses TRBV4-1 and TRBJ2-2; D might be TRBD1 (5 bases). The CDR3 has 16 residues. Trimming shortened V by 1 base and J by 1 base, and 10 bases separated the two germline ends. CDR1 is MGHRA and CDR2 is YSYEKL in the germline V gene. CDR3 nucleotides: TGCGCCAGCAGCCAAGGAGCAGGGCTGAACACCGGGGAGCTGTTTTTT. The encoded protein is CASSQGAGLNTGELFF.

The sample holds many counts of this clonotype. The junction shows a germline mismatch at one end, possibly a read error. The chain combines TRBV10-3 with TRBJ2-1; a weak D match, TRBD1 (6 bases). The CDR3 has 11 amino acids. Looked up from germline, CDR1 is ENHRY and CDR2 is SYGVKD. CDR3 in amino acids: CAISSDSTPVF. CDR3 coding DNA: TGTGCCATCAGCTCGGACAGTACACCGGTCTTC.

This clonotype was counted ten times or more. The chain has TRBV20-1 and TRBJ1-6; perhaps TRBD1 as D (5 bases). Germline loops: CDR1 DFQATT, CDR2 SNEGSKA (reference sequence). This CDR3 has 16 amino acids. The V and J ends lost 3 bases and 14 bases respectively, with 26 bases between them. The CDR3 region has the DNA TGCAGTGCTAGTCCCACTGACAGTAGCCCTAGATTGGCCCTCCACTTT. It yields the protein CSASPTDSSPRLALHF.

This clonotype was observed many times. The V call is TRBV18, the J call TRBJ1-3, with D uncertain. Germline loops: CDR1 KGHSH, CDR2 LQKENI. This CDR3 spans 16 amino acids. V lost 4 bases and J 4 bases, leaving 17 bases between the germline ends. The CDR3: CASSLVDRSSGNTIYF. The DNA of the CDR3 is TGTGCCAGCTCACTCGTGGACCGTTCTTCGGGAAACACCATATATTTT.

The table lists this clonotype with many counts. A junction boundary mismatches the germline segment, possibly from a read error. The chain joins TRBV12-3 or TRBV12-4 to TRBJ2-5; D ambiguous. The CDR3 is made up of 12 amino acids. In nucleotides, the CDR3 is TGTGCCAGCAGCTTAGTCCAAGAGACCCAGTACTTC. This gives the protein CASSLVQETQYF.

This clonotype showed up many times. The V and J genes are TRBV7-8 and TRBJ2-1, with a weak D call TRBD2 (7 bases). The V end lost 2 bases, the J end lost 0 bases, and 11 bases lay between the germline ends. Germline CDR1 SGHVS, CDR2 FQNEAQ. The CDR3 sequence is 16 residues long. The chain's CDR3 is CASSLLADSSYNEQFF. CDR3 nucleotides: TGTGCCAGCAGCTTACTAGCGGACAGCTCCTACAATGAGCAGTTCTTC.

The rearrangement uses TRBV7-3 and TRBJ2-3; 9 bases agree with TRBD1. The CDR3 spans 15 residues. The J segment lost 4 bases and the V segment lost 4 bases, leaving 6 bases of the junction unmatched. Germline assignment: CDR1 SGHTA and CDR2 FQGTGA. In DNA, the CDR3 is TGTGCCAGCAGCTCACAGGGGGCGAGTTCAGATACGCAGTATTTT. Translated: CASSSQGASSDTQYF.

Ten or more counts support this clonotype. CDR3 sequence: CASSMGQGSEQFF. In DNA form, the CDR3 reads TGTGCCAGTAGTATGGGACAGGGATCTGAGCAGTTCTTC. V is TRBV19 and J is TRBJ2-1, with 9 bases matching TRBD1. The CDR3 spans 13 residues. Per germline, CDR1 LNHDA and CDR2 SQIVND (reference sequence). V lost 3 bases, J lost 9 bases, and 3 bases stayed unmatched.

This clonotype was seen at least ten times. The chain couples TRBV5-1 to TRBJ2-5; the D gene could be TRBD1 or TRBD2 (5 bases each). CDR3 length: 15 amino acids. Germline V CDR1 and CDR2: SGHRS, YFSETQ. Trimming left V 2 bases short and J 5 bases short, with 16 bases between. CDR3 coding DNA: TGCGCCAGCAGCTTCCTTACGGGGCCGGCTGAGACCCAGTACTTC. Translation gives CASSFLTGPAETQYF.

Ten or more counts support this clonotype. The chain recombines TRBV6-5 with TRBJ1-4; TRBD1 aligns across 7 bases. CDR1 is MNHEY, CDR2 SVGAGI, per germline. This CDR3 is 13 amino acids long. The V segment lost 4 bases and the J segment 8 bases; nucleotides outside the gene matches: 4. CDR3 loop: CASSFTGEEKLFF. For the CDR3, the DNA is TGTGCCAGCAGTTTTACAGGGGAAGAAAAACTGTTTTTT.